Listed below are T cell receptor beta chains from one sample, sequenced in a study of OX40 agonist ivuxolimab in advanced cancers. Profiling relied on immunoSEQ multiplex PCR, and the TCRdb table lists in-frame clones only, not all of them. The repertoire holds 60,000 to 75,000 clones, around 82% seen once, with about 7.4% in the top ten. The sample here was CD4+ or CD8+ T cells sorted from blood, taken in a trial of the OX40 agonist ivuxolimab. The receptors derive from an adult with an advanced solid tumor such as melanoma, head and neck, liver or kidney cancer. Each CDR3 is given with its conserved first and last residue. D genes are given only for firm matches. Rows give clone size only sometimes, using once, few, many, or a class for an expanded clone.

j_call | d_call | clone_size | v_call | cdr3_aa | cdr3_nt
TRBJ2-1 | NA | NA | TRBV15 | CATSRATWNEQFF | TGTGCCACCAGCAGAGCCACTTGGAATGAGCAGTTCTTC
TRBJ2-3 | TRBD2 | NA | TRBV5-1 | CASSPILSGRLADTQYF | TGCGCCAGCAGCCCGATCCTGAGCGGGAGGTTGGCAGATACGCAGTATTTT
TRBJ2-5 | TRBD1 | once | TRBV27 | CASSLTTGGRETQYF | TGTGCCAGCAGTCTAACGACAGGGGGTAGGGAGACCCAGTACTTC
TRBJ2-1 | NA | NA | TRBV11-2 | CASSTQLRADEQFF | TGTGCCAGCAGTACTCAGCTCAGGGCCGATGAGCAGTTCTTC
TRBJ1-2 | NA | NA | TRBV2 | CASSDQGLYGYTF | TGTGCCAGCAGTGATCAGGGCCTCTATGGCTACACCTTC
TRBJ1-2 | TRBD1 | NA | TRBV19 | CASSSGTANYGYTF | TGTGCCAGTAGTTCTGGGACAGCGAACTATGGCTACACCTTC
TRBJ1-2 | NA | NA | TRBV9 | CASSVVASGSNYGYTF | TGTGCCAGCAGCGTAGTTGCCTCAGGGAGTAACTATGGCTACACCTTC
TRBJ1-2 | NA | NA | TRBV10-3 | CAISEGVGLYGYTF | TGTGCCATCAGTGAAGGGGTGGGGCTTTATGGCTACACCTTC
TRBJ2-3 | TRBD2 | NA | TRBV4-1 | CASSQSPGLATTDTQYF | TGCGCCAGCAGCCAATCCCCGGGACTAGCTACCACAGATACGCAGTATTTT
TRBJ2-5 | NA | NA | TRBV5-1 | CASSLGEGETQYF | TGCGCCAGCAGCTTGGGGGAAGGGGAGACCCAGTACTTC
TRBJ2-2 | NA | NA | TRBV5-4 | CASSLDRVTGELFF | TGTGCCAGCAGCTTGGATAGGGTGACCGGGGAGCTGTTTTTT
TRBJ1-2 | TRBD1 | NA | TRBV25-1 | CASMRTGRWYGYTF | TGTGCCAGCATGAGGACAGGGCGGTGGTATGGCTACACCTTC
TRBJ1-3 | NA | NA | TRBV19 | CASSTGNTIYF | TGTGCCAGTAGTACTGGAAACACCATATATTTT
TRBJ2-5 | NA | NA | TRBV5-6 | CASSLGGKSLGETQYF | TGTGCCAGCAGCTTGGGGGGCAAATCTCTAGGGGAGACCCAGTACTTC
TRBJ1-5 | NA | few | TRBV30 | CAWSYSSNQPQHF | TGTGCCTGGAGTTACAGTAGCAATCAGCCCCAGCATTTT
TRBJ1-2 | TRBD1 | NA | TRBV5-1 | CASSPGTATFYGYTF | TGCGCCAGCAGCCCTGGGACAGCCACCTTCTATGGCTACACCTTC
TRBJ2-3 | TRBD2 | NA | TRBV2 | CASSLPGLQPDTDTQYF | TGTGCCAGCAGTCTCCCGGGACTACAGCCTGACACAGATACGCAGTATTTT
TRBJ1-5 | NA | NA | TRBV11-1 | CASSPGTTDNQPQHF | TGTGCCAGCAGCCCCGGGACAACAGACAATCAGCCCCAGCATTTT
TRBJ2-7 | NA | NA | TRBV11-2 | CASSLTFEQYF | TGTGCCAGCAGCTTAACGTTCGAGCAGTACTTC
TRBJ1-2 | NA | medium-sized | TRBV27 | CASSLNPGLGYGYTF | TGTGCCAGCAGTTTAAATCCAGGGTTGGGCTATGGCTACACCTTC
TRBJ2-1 | NA | NA | TRBV6-1 | CASSEVRTYNEQFF | TGTGCCAGCAGTGAAGTCAGGACATACAATGAGCAGTTCTTC
TRBJ1-6 | NA | NA | TRBV9 | CASSALMDSIPLHF | TGTGCCAGCAGCGCCTTAATGGACAGTATTCCCCTCCACTTT
TRBJ1-1 | NA | once | TRBV27 | CASTGIENTEAFF | TGTGCCAGCACGGGGATCGAGAACACTGAAGCTTTCTTT
TRBJ2-7 | NA | NA | TRBV2 | CASSEQDYEQYF | TGTGCCAGCAGTGAACAGGACTACGAGCAGTACTTC
TRBJ1-6 | NA | NA | TRBV14 | CASSQGGRSPLHF | TGTGCCAGCAGCCAGGGCGGGCGGTCACCCCTCCACTTT
TRBJ1-2 | NA | NA | TRBV27 | CASRRGDYGYTF | TGTGCCAGCAGGAGGGGCGACTATGGCTACACTTTC
TRBJ2-1 | TRBD1 | NA | TRBV4-1 | CASSHVGTGSSYNEQFF | TGCGCCAGCAGCCACGTGGGGACAGGGAGCTCCTACAATGAGCAGTTCTTC
TRBJ2-2 | TRBD2 | NA | TRBV2 | CASSEQGLATGELFF | TGTGCCAGCAGTGAACAGGGACTAGCCACCGGGGAGCTGTTTTTT
TRBJ2-3 | TRBD1 | NA | TRBV7-8 | CASSLGWDSSTDTQYF | TGTGCCAGCAGCTTGGGGTGGGACAGTTCTACAGATACGCAGTATTTT
TRBJ1-5 | TRBD1 | NA | TRBV19 | CASSSLDRGAYQPQHF | TGTGCCAGTAGTTCGCTGGACAGGGGCGCCTATCAGCCCCAGCATTTT
TRBJ1-3 | NA | NA | TRBV11-1 | CASSLRGNTIYF | TGTGCCAGCAGCTTACGTGGAAACACCATATATTTT
TRBJ1-3 | NA | NA | TRBV4-1 | CASSQGTQPSSGNTIYF | TGCGCCAGCAGCCAAGGAACCCAGCCCAGCTCTGGAAACACCATATATTTT
TRBJ2-2 | NA | NA | TRBV5-1 | CASRQQGNTGELFF | TGCGCCAGCAGGCAGCAGGGGAACACCGGGGAGCTGTTTTTT
TRBJ2-5 | NA | NA | TRBV18 | CASPRETQYF | TGTGCCAGCCCCCGGGAGACCCAGTACTTC
TRBJ2-2 | NA | NA | TRBV27 | CASSLSGADTGELFF | TGTGCCAGCAGTTTATCCGGGGCGGACACCGGGGAGCTGTTTTTT
TRBJ1-6 | NA | NA | TRBV2 | CASSVPNSPLHF | TGTGCCAGCAGTGTCCCCAATTCACCCCTCCACTTT
TRBJ2-2 | NA | NA | TRBV14 | CASSHQPTNTGELFF | TGTGCCAGCAGCCACCAACCGACGAACACCGGGGAGCTGTTTTTT
TRBJ2-7 | NA | NA | TRBV11-3 | CASSRGGEQYF | TGTGCCAGCAGCAGGGGTGGCGAGCAGTACTTC
TRBJ2-3 | TRBD2 | NA | TRBV11-2 | CASSNGGSGRTDTQYF | TGTGCCAGCAGCAATGGGGGCAGCGGGAGGACAGATACGCAGTATTTT
TRBJ2-7 | TRBD2 | NA | TRBV18 | CASSSLGLAGAPGEQYF | TGTGCCAGCTCGTCTCTGGGACTAGCGGGAGCCCCGGGCGAGCAGTACTTC
TRBJ2-7 | TRBD2 | NA | TRBV5-1 | CASSLSPTSGYEQYF | TGCGCCAGCAGCCTAAGTCCGACTAGCGGATACGAGCAGTACTTC
TRBJ1-1 | TRBD1 | NA | TRBV27 | CASRRTGAGTEAFF | TGTGCCAGCAGGAGAACAGGGGCGGGGACTGAAGCTTTCTTT
TRBJ2-5 | TRBD1 | NA | TRBV4-1 | CASSRQGKETQYF | TGCGCCAGCAGCCGACAGGGGAAAGAGACCCAGTACTTC
TRBJ2-7 | NA | NA | TRBV2 | CASSEGPGQLSYEQYF | TGTGCCAGCAGTGAAGGGCCCGGACAGCTCTCCTACGAGCAGTACTTC
TRBJ2-2 | TRBD1 | NA | TRBV5-1 | CASSPGTGHTRGELFF | TGCGCCAGCAGCCCCGGGACAGGCCATACCCGCGGGGAGCTGTTTTTT